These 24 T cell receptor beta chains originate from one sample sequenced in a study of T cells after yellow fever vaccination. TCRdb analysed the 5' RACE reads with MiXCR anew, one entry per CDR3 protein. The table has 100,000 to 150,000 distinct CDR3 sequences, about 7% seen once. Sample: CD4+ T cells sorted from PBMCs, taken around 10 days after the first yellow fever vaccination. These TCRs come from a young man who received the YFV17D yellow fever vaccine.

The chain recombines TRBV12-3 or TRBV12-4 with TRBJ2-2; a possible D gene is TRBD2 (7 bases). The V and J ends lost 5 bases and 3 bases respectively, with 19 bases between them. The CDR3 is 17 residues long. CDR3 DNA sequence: TGTGCCAGCAGTCGCGTGGCCCGGGGGGCCCACACCGGGGAGCTGTTTTTT. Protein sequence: CASSRVARGAHTGELFF.

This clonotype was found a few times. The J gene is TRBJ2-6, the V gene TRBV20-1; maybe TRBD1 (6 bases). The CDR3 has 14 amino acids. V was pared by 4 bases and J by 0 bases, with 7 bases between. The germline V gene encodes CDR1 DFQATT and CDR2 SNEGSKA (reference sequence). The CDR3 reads CSANRVSGANVLTF. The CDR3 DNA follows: TGCAGTGCTAACAGGGTCTCTGGGGCCAACGTCCTGACTTTC.

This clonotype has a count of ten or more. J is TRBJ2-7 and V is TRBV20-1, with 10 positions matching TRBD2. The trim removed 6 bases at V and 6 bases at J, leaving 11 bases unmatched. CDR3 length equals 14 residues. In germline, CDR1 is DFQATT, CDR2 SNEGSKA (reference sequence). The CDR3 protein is CSARKAGGPGEQYF. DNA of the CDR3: TGCAGTGCCCGGAAAGCGGGGGGGCCCGGCGAGCAGTACTTC.

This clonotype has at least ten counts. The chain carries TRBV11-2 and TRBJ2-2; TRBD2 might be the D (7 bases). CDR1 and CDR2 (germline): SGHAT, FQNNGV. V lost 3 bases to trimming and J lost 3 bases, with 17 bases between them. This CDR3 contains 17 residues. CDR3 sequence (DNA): TGTGCCAGCAGCTTTACCCCCCCGGGGGGCCACACCGGGGAGCTGTTTTTT. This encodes CASSFTPPGGHTGELFF.

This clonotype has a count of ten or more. In nucleotides, the CDR3 is TGCGCCAGCAGCTTCTATAAGGGGATCAACAATGAGCAGTTCTTC. Translation gives CASSFYKGINNEQFF. J is TRBJ2-1 and V is TRBV5-1; D may be TRBD1 (5 bases). V was cut by 2 bases and J by 5 bases, with 14 bases left in between. The germline V gene encodes CDR1 SGHRS and CDR2 YFSETQ. The CDR3 extends over 15 amino acids.

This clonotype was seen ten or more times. CDR3 DNA: TGTGCCAGCACCGGCGGGGGGAGCTTCTATGGCTACACCTTC. As protein: CASTGGGSFYGYTF. This chain links TRBV28 with TRBJ1-2, with D possibly TRBD1 on 5 matching bases. The length of the CDR3 is 14 residues. Germline CDR1 MDHEN, CDR2 SYDVKM. Trimming took off 7 bases at V and 4 bases at J, with 16 bases between the two ends.

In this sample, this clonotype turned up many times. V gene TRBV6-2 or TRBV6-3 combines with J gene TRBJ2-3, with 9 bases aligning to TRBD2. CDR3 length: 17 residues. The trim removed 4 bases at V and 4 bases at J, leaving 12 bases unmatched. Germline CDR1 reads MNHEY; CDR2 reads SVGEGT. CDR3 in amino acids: CASSSSKGIAGADTQYF. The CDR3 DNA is TGTGCCAGCAGTTCATCAAAGGGTATAGCGGGAGCAGATACGCAGTATTTT.

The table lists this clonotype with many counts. CDR3 sequence (DNA): TGTGCCAGCAGCTTCAGCCGAGATGGCGAGCAGTACGTC. Protein product: CASSFSRDGEQYV. The V call is TRBV3-1, the J call TRBJ2-7; D gene ambiguous. The germline V gene encodes CDR1 LGHDT and CDR2 YNNKEL (reference sequence). Between the trimmed V and J ends, which lost 5 bases and 6 bases, there was a span of 14 bases. The length of the CDR3 is 13 residues.

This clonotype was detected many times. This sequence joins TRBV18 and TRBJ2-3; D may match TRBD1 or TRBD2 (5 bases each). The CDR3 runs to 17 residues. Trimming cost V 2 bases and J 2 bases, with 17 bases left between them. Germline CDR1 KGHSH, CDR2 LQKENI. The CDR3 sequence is CASSPTRGAGPTDTQYF. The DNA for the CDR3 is TGTGCCAGCTCACCAACGAGGGGCGCTGGGCCCACAGATACGCAGTATTTT.

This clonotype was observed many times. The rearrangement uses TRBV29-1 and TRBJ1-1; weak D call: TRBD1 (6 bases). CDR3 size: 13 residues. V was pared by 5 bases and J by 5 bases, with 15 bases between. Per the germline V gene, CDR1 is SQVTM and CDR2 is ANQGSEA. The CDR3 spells CSVQTLRGTEAFF. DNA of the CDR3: TGCAGCGTTCAGACCTTGAGGGGGACTGAAGCTTTCTTT.

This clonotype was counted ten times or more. The CDR3 coding sequence is TGTGCCAGCAGCTTAACCGGGACTAGCAAAGAGACCCAGTACTTC. It codes for CASSLTGTSKETQYF. V and J are TRBV5-6 and TRBJ2-5; 9 nucleotides agree with TRBD2. Germline V gene sequence: CDR1 SGHDT, CDR2 YYEEEE. Trimming removed 2 bases from V and 3 bases from J; junction bases left unmatched: 5. The CDR3 contains 15 residues.

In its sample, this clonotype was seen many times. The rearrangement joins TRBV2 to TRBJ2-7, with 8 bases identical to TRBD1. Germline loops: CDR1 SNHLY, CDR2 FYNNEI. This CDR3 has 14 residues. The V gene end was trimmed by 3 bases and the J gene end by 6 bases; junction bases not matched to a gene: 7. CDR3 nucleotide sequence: TGTGCCAGCAGTGAGGGGCAGGGGGCGTCCGAGCAGTACTTC. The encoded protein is CASSEGQGASEQYF.

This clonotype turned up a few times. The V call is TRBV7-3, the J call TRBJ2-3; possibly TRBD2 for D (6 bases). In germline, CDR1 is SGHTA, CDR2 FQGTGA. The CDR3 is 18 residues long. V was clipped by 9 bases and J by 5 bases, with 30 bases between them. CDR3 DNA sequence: TGTGCCAGTCCCCCCCCCCCAAGGAGGGCGAAGATGGGAGATACGCAGTATTTT. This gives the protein CASPPPPRRAKMGDTQYF. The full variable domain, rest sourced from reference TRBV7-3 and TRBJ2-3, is GAGVSQTPSNKVTEKGKYVELRCDPISGHTALYWYRQSLGQGPEFLIYFQGTGAADDSGLPNDRFFAVRPEGSVSTLKIQRTERGDSAVYLCASPPPPRRAKMGDTQYFGPGTRLTVL.

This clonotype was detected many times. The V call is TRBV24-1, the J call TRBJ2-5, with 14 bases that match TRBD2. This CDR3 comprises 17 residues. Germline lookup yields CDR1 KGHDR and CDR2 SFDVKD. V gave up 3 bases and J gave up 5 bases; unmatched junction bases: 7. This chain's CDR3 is CATSDGGTSGGWETQYF. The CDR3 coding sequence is TGTGCCACCAGTGATGGGGGGACTAGCGGGGGATGGGAGACCCAGTACTTC.

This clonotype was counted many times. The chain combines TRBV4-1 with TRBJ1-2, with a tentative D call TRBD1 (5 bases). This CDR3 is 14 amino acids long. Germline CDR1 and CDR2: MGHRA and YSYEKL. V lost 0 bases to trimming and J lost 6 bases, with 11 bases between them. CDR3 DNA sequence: TGCGCCAGCAGCCAAGACCGGGGGTTCAATGGCTACACCTTC. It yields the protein CASSQDRGFNGYTF.

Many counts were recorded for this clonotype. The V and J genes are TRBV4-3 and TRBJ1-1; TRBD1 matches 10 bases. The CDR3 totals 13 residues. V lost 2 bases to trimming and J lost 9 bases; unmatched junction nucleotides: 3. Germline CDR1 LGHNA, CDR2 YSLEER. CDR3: CASSQSGQGKAFF. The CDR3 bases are TGCGCCAGCAGCCAATCGGGACAGGGGAAAGCTTTCTTT.

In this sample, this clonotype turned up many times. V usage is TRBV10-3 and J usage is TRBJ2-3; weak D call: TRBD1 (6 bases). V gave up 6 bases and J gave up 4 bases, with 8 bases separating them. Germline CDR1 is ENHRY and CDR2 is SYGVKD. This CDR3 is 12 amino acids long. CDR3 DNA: TGTGCCATCAGAGGACAGTCAGATACGCAGTATTTT. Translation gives CAIRGQSDTQYF.

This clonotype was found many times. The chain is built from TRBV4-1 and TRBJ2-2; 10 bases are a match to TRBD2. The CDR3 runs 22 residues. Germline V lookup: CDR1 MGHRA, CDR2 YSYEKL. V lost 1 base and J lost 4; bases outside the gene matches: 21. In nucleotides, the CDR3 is TGCGCCAGCAGCCAAGCAACCCTCAGCCTAAGCGGGGGGGCGTTGGGCACCGGGGAGCTGTTTTTT. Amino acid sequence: CASSQATLSLSGGALGTGELFF.

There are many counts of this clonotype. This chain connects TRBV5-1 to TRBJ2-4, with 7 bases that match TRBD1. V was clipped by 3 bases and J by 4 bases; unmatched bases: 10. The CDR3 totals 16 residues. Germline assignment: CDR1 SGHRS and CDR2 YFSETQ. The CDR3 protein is CASSSAPQGPKNIQYF. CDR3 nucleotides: TGCGCCAGCAGCTCAGCACCACAGGGGCCTAAAAACATTCAGTACTTC.

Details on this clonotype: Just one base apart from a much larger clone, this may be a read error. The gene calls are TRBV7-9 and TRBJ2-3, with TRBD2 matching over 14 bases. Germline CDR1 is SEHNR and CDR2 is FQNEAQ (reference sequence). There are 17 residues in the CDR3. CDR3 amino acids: CSSSPGLAGGSTDTQYF. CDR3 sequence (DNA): TGTTCCAGCAGCCCCGGACTAGCGGGGGGAAGCACAGATACGCAGTATTTT.

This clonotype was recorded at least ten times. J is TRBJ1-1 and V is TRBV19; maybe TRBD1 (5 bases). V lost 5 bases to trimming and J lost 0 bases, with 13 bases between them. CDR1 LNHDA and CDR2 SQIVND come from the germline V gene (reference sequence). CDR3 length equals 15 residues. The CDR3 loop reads CASSSQGGLNTEAFF. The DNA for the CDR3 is TGTGCCAGTAGTTCTCAGGGAGGCCTGAACACTGAAGCTTTCTTT.

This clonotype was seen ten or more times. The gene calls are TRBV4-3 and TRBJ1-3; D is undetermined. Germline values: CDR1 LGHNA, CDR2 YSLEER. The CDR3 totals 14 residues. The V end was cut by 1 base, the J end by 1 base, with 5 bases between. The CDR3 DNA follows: TGCGCCAGCAGCCAAGTCAGGTCTGGAAACACCATATATTTT. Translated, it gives CASSQVRSGNTIYF.

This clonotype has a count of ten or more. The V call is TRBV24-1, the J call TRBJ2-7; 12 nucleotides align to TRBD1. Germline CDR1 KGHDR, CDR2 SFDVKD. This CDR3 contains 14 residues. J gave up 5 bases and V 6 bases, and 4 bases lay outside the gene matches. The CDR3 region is CATSRGQGADEQYF. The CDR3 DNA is TGTGCCACCAGTAGGGGACAGGGGGCCGACGAGCAGTACTTC.

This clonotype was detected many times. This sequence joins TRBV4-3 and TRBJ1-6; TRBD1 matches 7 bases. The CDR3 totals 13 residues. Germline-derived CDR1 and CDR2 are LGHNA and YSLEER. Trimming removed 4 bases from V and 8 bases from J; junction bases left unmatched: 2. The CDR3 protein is CASSRDRYSPLHF. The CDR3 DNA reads TGCGCCAGCAGCCGGGACAGATATTCACCCCTCCACTTT.